This T cell receptor beta chain was obtained from a study of identical twins. Broader study findings: Twins showed weaker excess sharing in their beta out-of-frame sequences. The study based its conclusions on cross-sectional statistical analysis and did not follow the same donors.

In TCRdb, the 5' RACE reads were re-called with MiXCR into one record per CDR3 protein. This sample has 1.5 million to 2 million distinct CDR3 sequences, with 32% found just once. Points on this clonotype: Its antigen remains unknown.

Each donor (without exception) was a healthy Caucasian. The CDR3 is 9 residues long. The germline V gene has CDR1 SNHLY and CDR2 FYNNEI. V dropped 6 bases and J dropped 9 bases, with 3 bases sitting between them. The chain recombines TRBV2 with TRBJ2-1; D is uncertain. The TCR comes from a newborn girl in good health. Sequencing used cord blood. CDR3 sequence reads: CASRAEQFF. The CDR3 region has the DNA TGTGCCAGCAGGGCTGAGCAGTTCTTC. Filled out from reference TRBV2 and TRBJ2-1, the complete variable domain reads EPEVTQTPSHQVTQMGQEVILRCVPISNHLYFYWYRQILGQKVEFLVSFYNNEISEKSEIFDDQFSVERPDGSNFTLKIRSTKLEDSAMYFCASRAEQFFGPGTRLTVL.